The 15 T cell receptor beta chains below were found in one sample sequenced in a study of identical twins. TCRdb re-called the 5' RACE reads with MiXCR, one entry per CDR3 protein. The sample holds a few hundred thousand distinct CDR3 sequences; just under 10% are singletons and the top ten take 3%. These data were also reused for a study on yellow fever vaccine responses in identical twins.

Sample: PBMCs. The receptor source for this set is a woman aged 18-29 years in good health.

This chain uses TRBV7-9 with TRBJ2-4, with D perhaps matching TRBD1 or TRBD2 (5 bases each). The CDR3 is 12 amino acids. V was clipped by 4 bases and J by 8 bases, with 9 bases between them. Per the germline V gene, CDR1 is SEHNR and CDR2 is FQNEAQ (reference sequence). Here the CDR3 reads CASSSVGDIQYF. Written as DNA, the CDR3 is TGTGCCAGCAGCTCCGTGGGGGACATTCAGTACTTC.

This clonotype came up many times. The rearrangement uses TRBV5-5 and TRBJ2-7, with TRBD1 matching over 7 bases. CDR3 length: 15 residues. J gave up 3 bases and V 0 bases, and 6 bases lay outside the gene matches. The germline CDR1 and CDR2 sequences are SGHKS and YYEKEE (reference sequence). In DNA, the CDR3 is TGTGCCAGCAGCTTGGCTATACAGGGGTTCTACGAGCAGTACTTC. Protein product: CASSLAIQGFYEQYF.

This chain connects TRBV23-1 to TRBJ2-7, with D unresolved. TRBV23-1 belongs to the ORF category, with a function that is uncertain. CDR3 size: 12 residues. The V and J ends lost 3 bases and 4 bases respectively, with 7 bases between them. The CDR3 is CASSHCRYEQYF. The CDR3 region has the DNA TGCGCCAGCAGTCATTGTAGATACGAGCAGTACTTC.

This chain joins TRBV20-1 and TRBJ1-1; D unclear. Germline V CDR1 and CDR2: DFQATT, SNEGSKA (reference sequence). V lost 3 bases and J lost 3, with 11 bases in between. This CDR3 contains 13 residues. CDR3: CSASSRRHTEAFF. In DNA, the CDR3 is TGCAGTGCTAGTTCTAGGAGACACACTGAAGCTTTCTTT.

CDR3 residues: CASSPPSPDYSYNEQFF. In DNA, the CDR3 is TGTGCCAGCTCACCACCGAGTCCGGATTACTCCTACAATGAGCAGTTCTTC. The V gene is TRBV18, the J gene TRBJ2-1, with D hard to call. This CDR3 region has 17 residues. V was cut by 0 bases and J by 0 bases, with 12 bases left in between. Germline V gene lookup returns CDR1 KGHSH and CDR2 LQKENI.

This chain connects TRBV30 to TRBJ2-7; D tentatively reads TRBD1 or TRBD2 (5 bases each). Germline assignment: CDR1 GTSNPN and CDR2 SVGIG (reference sequence). The CDR3 is 13 residues long. V was pared by 1 base and J by 2 bases, with 9 bases between. The CDR3 DNA is TGTGCCTGGAGTGATGGGACCACCTACGAGCAGTACTTC. Encoded protein: CAWSDGTTYEQYF.

This clonotype was recorded a few times. This chain links TRBV12-3 or TRBV12-4 with TRBJ1-5; TRBD1 aligns across 8 bases. Losses at the gene ends were 7 bases for V and 5 bases for J; bases not matched to a gene: 4. The CDR3 is 13 amino acids. CDR3 sequence (DNA): TGTGCCAGCAAGCCGACAGGGGATCAGCCCCAGCATTTT. It codes for CASKPTGDQPQHF.

The rearrangement joins TRBV27 to TRBJ2-7, with 11 positions matching TRBD2. The CDR3 runs to 16 residues. Germline CDR1 reads MNHEY; CDR2 reads SMNVEV (reference sequence). With V trimmed by 6 bases and J by 3 bases, 10 bases remained unmatched. CDR3 nucleotide sequence: TGTGCCAGCAGCGATTCACTAGCGGGAGCTCTCTACGAGCAGTACTTC. Translating gives CASSDSLAGALYEQYF.

In this sample, this clonotype turned up many times. This chain uses TRBV20-1 with TRBJ2-7; D tentatively fits TRBD1 or TRBD2 (5 bases each). The CDR3 is 14 amino acids. V was clipped by 5 bases and J by 4 bases, with 18 bases between them. CDR1 DFQATT and CDR2 SNEGSKA come from the germline V gene (reference sequence). The CDR3 DNA sequence: TGCAGTGCTTGGCCCGGGACCTCCGATTACGAGCAGTACTTC. As protein: CSAWPGTSDYEQYF.

The chain recombines TRBV21-1 with TRBJ2-7; the D call of TRBD1 is as the table states it, not checked on the DNA. TRBV21-1 is shown as a pseudogene. The CDR3 totals 15 residues. CDR3 loop: CASSTRDRSSYEQYF. Written as DNA, the CDR3 is TGTGCCAGCAGCACCCGGGACAGGAGCTCCTACGAGCAGTACTTC.

This clonotype was counted at least ten times. The chain uses TRBV2 and TRBJ2-7, with a weak D call TRBD1 (6 bases). This CDR3 is 14 amino acids long. From germline, CDR1 is SNHLY and CDR2 FYNNEI. Trimming removed 0 bases from V and 6 bases from J, with 12 bases in between. CDR3: CASSEALGGSEQYF. CDR3 in DNA: TGTGCCAGCAGTGAAGCGCTTGGGGGCAGCGAGCAGTACTTC.

The table lists this clonotype with a few counts. In DNA form, the CDR3 reads TGTGCCAGCTCACCCTGGGGATCTCCTGAAGCTTTCTTT. The encoded protein is CASSPWGSPEAFF. V and J are TRBV18 and TRBJ1-1; D is uncertain. Germline V lookup: CDR1 KGHSH, CDR2 LQKENI. V was cut by 3 bases and J by 6 bases, with 11 bases left in between. The CDR3 length is 13 residues. The whole variable domain, filled in from reference TRBV18 and TRBJ1-1, reads NAGVMQNPRHLVRRRGQEARLRCSPMKGHSHVYWYRQLPEEGLKFMVYLQKENIIDESGMPKERFSAEFPKEGPSILRIQQVVRGDSAAYFCASSPWGSPEAFFGQGTRLTVV.

This clonotype was found a few times. The chain has TRBV5-5 and TRBJ2-2; tentatively, D is TRBD1 (7 bases). The CDR3 consists of 16 residues. V was trimmed by 4 bases and J by 6 bases, leaving 19 bases between them. The germline CDR1 and CDR2 sequences are SGHKS and YYEKEE (reference sequence). The CDR3 sequence is CASSAAGGRMAGELFF. In DNA, the CDR3 is TGTGCCAGCAGCGCGGCAGGGGGGCGAATGGCCGGGGAGCTGTTTTTT.

This chain links TRBV7-9 with TRBJ2-1; D is perhaps TRBD1 (6 bases). The V end lost 1 base, the J end lost 9 bases, and 22 bases lay between the germline ends. Per germline, CDR1 SEHNR and CDR2 FQNEAQ (reference sequence). This CDR3 is 17 amino acids long. CDR3 sequence (DNA): TGTGCCAGCAGCTTAGGCATGACAGGCGGCCTTATCGGTGAGCAGTTCTTC. Its translation: CASSLGMTGGLIGEQFF.

The chain couples TRBV5-1 to TRBJ1-1, with D perhaps matching TRBD1 (5 bases). This CDR3 spans 14 amino acids. The germline V gene has CDR1 SGHRS and CDR2 YFSETQ. V lost 0 bases and J lost 5, with 11 bases in between. CDR3 DNA sequence: TGCGCCAGCAGCTTGGCGGGGGGTAGGACTGAAGCTTTCTTT. As protein: CASSLAGGRTEAFF. Drawing the rest from reference TRBV5-1 and TRBJ1-1, the complete variable domain is KAGVTQTPRYLIKTRGQQVTLSCSPISGHRSVSWYQQTPGQGLQFLFEYFSETQRNKGNFPGRFSGRQFSNSRSEMNVSTLELGDSALYLCASSLAGGRTEAFFGQGTRLTVV.